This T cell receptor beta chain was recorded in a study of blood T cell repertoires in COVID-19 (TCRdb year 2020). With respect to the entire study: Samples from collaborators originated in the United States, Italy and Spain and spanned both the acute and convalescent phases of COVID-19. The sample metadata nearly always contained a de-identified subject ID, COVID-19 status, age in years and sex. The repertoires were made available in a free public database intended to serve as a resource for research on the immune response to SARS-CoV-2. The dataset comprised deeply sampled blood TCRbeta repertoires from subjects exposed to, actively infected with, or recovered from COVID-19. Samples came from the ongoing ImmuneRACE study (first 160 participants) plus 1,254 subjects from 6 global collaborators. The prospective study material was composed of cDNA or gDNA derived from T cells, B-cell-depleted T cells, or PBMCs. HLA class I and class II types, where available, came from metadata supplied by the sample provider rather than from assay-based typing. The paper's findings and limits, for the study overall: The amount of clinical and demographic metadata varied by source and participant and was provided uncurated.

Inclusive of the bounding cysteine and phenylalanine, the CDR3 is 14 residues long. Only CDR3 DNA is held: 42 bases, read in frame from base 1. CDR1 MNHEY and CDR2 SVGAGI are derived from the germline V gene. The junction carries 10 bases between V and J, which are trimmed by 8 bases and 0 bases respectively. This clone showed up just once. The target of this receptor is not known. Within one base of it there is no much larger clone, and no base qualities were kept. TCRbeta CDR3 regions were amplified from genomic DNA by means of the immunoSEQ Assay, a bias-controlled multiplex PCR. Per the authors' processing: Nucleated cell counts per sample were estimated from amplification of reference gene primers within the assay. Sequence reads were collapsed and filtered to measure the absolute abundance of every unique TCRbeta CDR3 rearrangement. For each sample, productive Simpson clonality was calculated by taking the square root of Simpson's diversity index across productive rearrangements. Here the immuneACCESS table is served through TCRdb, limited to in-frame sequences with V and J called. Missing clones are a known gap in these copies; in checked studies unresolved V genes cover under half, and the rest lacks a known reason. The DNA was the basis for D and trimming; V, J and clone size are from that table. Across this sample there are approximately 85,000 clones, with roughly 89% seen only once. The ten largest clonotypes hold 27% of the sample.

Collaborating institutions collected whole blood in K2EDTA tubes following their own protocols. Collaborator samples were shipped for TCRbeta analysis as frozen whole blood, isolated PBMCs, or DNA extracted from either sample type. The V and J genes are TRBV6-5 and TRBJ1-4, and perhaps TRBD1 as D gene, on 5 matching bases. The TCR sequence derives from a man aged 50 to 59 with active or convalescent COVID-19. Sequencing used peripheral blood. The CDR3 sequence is CASEQASTNEKLFF. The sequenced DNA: TGTGCCAGCGAACAGGCCTCAACTAATGAAAAACTGTTTTTT.